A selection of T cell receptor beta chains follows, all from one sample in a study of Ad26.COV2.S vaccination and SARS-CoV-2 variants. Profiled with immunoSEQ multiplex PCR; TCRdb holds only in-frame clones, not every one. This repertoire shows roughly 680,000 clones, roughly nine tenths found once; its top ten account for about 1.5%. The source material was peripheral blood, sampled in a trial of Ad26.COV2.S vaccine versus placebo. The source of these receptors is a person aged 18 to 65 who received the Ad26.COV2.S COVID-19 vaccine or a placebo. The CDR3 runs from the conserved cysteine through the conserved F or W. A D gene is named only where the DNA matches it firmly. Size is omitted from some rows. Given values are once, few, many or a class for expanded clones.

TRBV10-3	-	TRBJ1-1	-	TGTGCCATCAGTCAGGGGAACACTGAAGCTTTCTTT	CAISQGNTEAFF
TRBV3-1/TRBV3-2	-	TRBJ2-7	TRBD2	TGTGCCAGCAGCCATACCCTTTTGACTAGCGGTTCCTACGAGCAGTACTTC	CASSHTLLTSGSYEQYF
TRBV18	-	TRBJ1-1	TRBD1	TGTGCCAGCTCACCAGACAGGGGGGACACTGAAGCTTTCTTT	CASSPDRGDTEAFF
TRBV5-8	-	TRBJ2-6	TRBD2	TGTGCCAGCAGCTTAGGGACTAGCGGGACCTCTGGGGCCAACGTCCTGACTTTC	CASSLGTSGTSGANVLTF
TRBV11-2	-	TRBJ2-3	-	TGTGCCAGCAGCTTAGGACCTCTGGCCACAGATACGCAGTATTTT	CASSLGPLATDTQYF
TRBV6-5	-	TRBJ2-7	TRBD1	TGTGCCAGCAGTTACTCAGGGGGCGCGGTCGACGAGCAGTACTTC	CASSYSGGAVDEQYF
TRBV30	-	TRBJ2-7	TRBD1	TGTGCCTGGAGTGACGGACAGGGAAGCTCCTACGAGCAGTACTTC	CAWSDGQGSSYEQYF
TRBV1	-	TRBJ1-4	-	TGCACCAGCAGCTCAGGGACGGCAACTAATGAAAAACTGTTTTTT	CTSSSGTATNEKLFF
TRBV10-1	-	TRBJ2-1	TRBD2	TGCGCCAGCAGTGAGTCCCAAGCGGGAGCCTACAATGAGCAGTTCTTC	CASSESQAGAYNEQFF
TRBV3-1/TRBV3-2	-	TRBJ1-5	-	TGTGCCAGCAGCCACAGGGTTAGCAATCAGCCCCAGCATTTT	CASSHRVSNQPQHF
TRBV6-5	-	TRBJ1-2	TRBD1	TGTGCCAGCAGGGACCGGGACAGACCCTATGGCTACACCTTC	CASRDRDRPYGYTF
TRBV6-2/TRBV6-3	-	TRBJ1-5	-	TGTGCCAGCAGTTACCAGGTTGGGCAGGGAAACAATCAGCCCCAGCATTTT	CASSYQVGQGNNQPQHF
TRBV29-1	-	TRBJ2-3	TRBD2	TGCAGCGTTGACGGGGGGACTAGCGGGAGGACAGATACGCAGTATTTT	CSVDGGTSGRTDTQYF
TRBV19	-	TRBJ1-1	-	TGTGCCAGTAGTATACGGCGGGAGAACACTGAAGCTTTCTTT	CASSIRRENTEAFF
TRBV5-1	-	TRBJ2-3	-	TGCGCCAGCAGCTTGGCTTCGGGGGCAGATACGCAGTATTTT	CASSLASGADTQYF
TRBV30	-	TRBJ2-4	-	TGTGCCTGGAGGGGTGGAGGGGTGGGAAACATTCAGTACTTC	CAWRGGGVGNIQYF
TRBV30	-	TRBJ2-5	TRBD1	TGTGCCTGGAGTGTACGGACAGGGGGCACAATAGAGACCCAGTACTTC	CAWSVRTGGTIETQYF
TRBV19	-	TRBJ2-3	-	TGTGCCAGCGGGCGGAGTGGGACGCAGTATTTT	CASGRSGTQYF
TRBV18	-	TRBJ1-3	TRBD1	TGTGCCAGCTCACCGGCGACAGGGGTCGGTGGAAACACCATATATTTT	CASSPATGVGGNTIYF
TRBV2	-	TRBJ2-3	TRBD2	TGTGCCAGCAGCGAGGGACTATCGATAGATACGCAGTATTTT	CASSEGLSIDTQYF
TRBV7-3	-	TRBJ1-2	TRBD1	TGTGCCAGCAGCTCCGTGAACAGGGGGGGCTACACCTTC	CASSSVNRGGYTF
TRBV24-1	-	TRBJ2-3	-	TGTGCCACCAGTGATTCCCGGGCAGTCGGTACGCAGTATTTT	CATSDSRAVGTQYF
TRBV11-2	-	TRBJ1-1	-	TGTGCCAGCAGCCCTATCTCTGCAGGGACTGAAGCTTTCTTT	CASSPISAGTEAFF
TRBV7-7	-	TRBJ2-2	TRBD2	TGTGCTAGCAGCTTAGGGGGACTAGCGGGAGGAGTAAACACCGGGGAGCTGTTTTTT	CASSLGGLAGGVNTGELFF
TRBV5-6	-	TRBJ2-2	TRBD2	TGTGCCAGCAGCTTGACTAGCGTTGCCGGGGAGCTGTTTTTT	CASSLTSVAGELFF
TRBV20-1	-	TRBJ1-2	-	TGCAGTGCTAGAGTAGTAAATGGCTACACCTTC	CSARVVNGYTF
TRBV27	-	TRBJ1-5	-	TGTGCCAGCGGGGGGGGGATCAATGGCCGAATGGCTCAGCCCCAGCATTTT	CASGGGINGRMAQPQHF
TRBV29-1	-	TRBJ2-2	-	TGCAGCGTTACTACCTTGGCCGGGGAGCTGTTTTTT	CSVTTLAGELFF
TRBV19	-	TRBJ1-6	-	TGTGCCAGTAGCGGAATCACACTTAGGAATTCACCCCTCCACTTT	CASSGITLRNSPLHF
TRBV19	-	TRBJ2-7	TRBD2	TGTGCCAGTAGGGAGGGACTAGCGGGAGAAGTTTGCGAGCAGTACTTC	CASREGLAGEVCEQYF
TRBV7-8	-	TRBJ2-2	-	TGTGCCAGCAGCTCCTATACCGGGGAGCTGTTTTTT	CASSSYTGELFF
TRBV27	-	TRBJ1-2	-	TGTGCCAGCAGTTTAAATTCCGGGGGGGGCTACACCTTC	CASSLNSGGGYTF
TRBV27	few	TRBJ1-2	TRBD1	TGTGCCAGCAGCAAAACAGGGGTCGGTTATGGCTACACCTTC	CASSKTGVGYGYTF